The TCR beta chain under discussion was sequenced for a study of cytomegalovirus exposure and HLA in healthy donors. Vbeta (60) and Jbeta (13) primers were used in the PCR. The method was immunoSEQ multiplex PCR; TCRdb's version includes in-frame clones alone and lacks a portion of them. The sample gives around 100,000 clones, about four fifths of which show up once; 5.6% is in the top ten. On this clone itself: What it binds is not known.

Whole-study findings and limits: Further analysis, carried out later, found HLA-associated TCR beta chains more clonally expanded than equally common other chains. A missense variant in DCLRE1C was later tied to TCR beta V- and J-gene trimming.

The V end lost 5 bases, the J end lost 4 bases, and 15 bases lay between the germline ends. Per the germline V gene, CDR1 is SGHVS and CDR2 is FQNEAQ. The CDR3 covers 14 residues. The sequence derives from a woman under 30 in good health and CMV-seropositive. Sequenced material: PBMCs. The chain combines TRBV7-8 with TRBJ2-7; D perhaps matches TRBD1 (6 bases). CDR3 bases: TGTGCCAGCAGCCCAGACCAACAGGGATACGAGCAGTACTTC. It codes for CASSPDQQGYEQYF.